The following is a T cell receptor beta chain sequence with its context. Its antigen is not known. Germline V gene lookup returns CDR1 GTSNPN and CDR2 SVGIG (reference sequence). The CDR3 totals 15 residues. The J segment lost 1 base and the V segment lost 0 bases, leaving 3 bases of the junction unmatched. Genomic DNA in a quantity of 1.5 to 2 micrograms was derived from cryopreserved PBMCs for TCR beta libraries. The sample is drawn from a study of cytotoxic CD8 clonotypes in ibrutinib-treated CLL. The data were produced by immunoSEQ multiplex PCR, yet TCRdb's version contains in-frame clones alone and is incomplete. The sample contains 65,000 to 80,000 clones, 70% to 90% of which appear only once. Study-wide points: Clonality increased at ibrutinib response, then returned toward baseline at progression. Exceeding age-matched healthy donors, baseline clonality also tracked the counts of circulating CD8+ T cells.

This TCR was sampled from a human donor with chronic lymphocytic leukemia. Source: PBMCs, taken after 24 months of ibrutinib treatment. This chain connects TRBV30 to TRBJ1-1, with 9 bases matching TRBD1. The CDR3 DNA reads TGTGCCTGGAGTGTGTGGGGACAGGGGAACACTGAAGCTTTCTTT. Translating gives CAWSVWGQGNTEAFF.